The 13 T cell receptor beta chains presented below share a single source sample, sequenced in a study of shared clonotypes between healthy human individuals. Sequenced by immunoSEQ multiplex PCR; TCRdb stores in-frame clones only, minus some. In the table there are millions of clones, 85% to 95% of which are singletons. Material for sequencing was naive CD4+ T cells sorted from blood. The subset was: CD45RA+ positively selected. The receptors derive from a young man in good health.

This chain's CDR3 is CASSPGQGHSGANVLTF. The CDR3 DNA follows: TGTGCCAGCAGCCCGGGTCAGGGGCACTCTGGGGCCAACGTCCTGACTTTC. The chain is built from TRBV11-3 and TRBJ2-6, with D possibly being TRBD1 (6 bases). V dropped 5 bases and J dropped 0 bases, with 14 bases sitting between them. The length of the CDR3 is 17 residues. The germline V gene has CDR1 SGHNT and CDR2 YENEEA.

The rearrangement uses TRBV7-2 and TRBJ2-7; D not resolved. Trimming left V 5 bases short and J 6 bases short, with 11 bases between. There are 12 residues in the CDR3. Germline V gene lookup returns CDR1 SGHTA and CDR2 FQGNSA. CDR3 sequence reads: CASSLDWVEQYF. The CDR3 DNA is TGTGCCAGCAGCCTAGACTGGGTCGAGCAGTACTTC.

Here the CDR3 reads CASSATGDQPQHF. The CDR3 DNA sequence: TGTGCCAGCAGTGCTACAGGGGATCAGCCCCAGCATTTT. This chain uses TRBV25-1 with TRBJ1-5; 7 nucleotides agree with TRBD1. This CDR3 region has 13 residues. Losses at the gene ends were 4 bases for V and 5 bases for J; bases not matched to a gene: 2. CDR1 is MGHDK, CDR2 SYGVNS, per germline. Combining the CDR3 with reference TRBV25-1 and TRBJ1-5 gives the whole variable domain EADIYQTPRYLVIGTGKKITLECSQTMGHDKMYWYQQDPGMELHLIHYSYGVNSTEKGDLSSESTVSRIRTEHFPLTLESARPSHTSQYLCASSATGDQPQHFGDGTRLSIL.

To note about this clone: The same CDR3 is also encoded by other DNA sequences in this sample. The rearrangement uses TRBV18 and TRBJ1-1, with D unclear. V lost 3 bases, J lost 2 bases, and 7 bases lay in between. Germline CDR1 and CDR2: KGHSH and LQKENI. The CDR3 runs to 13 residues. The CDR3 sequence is CASSPGTNTEAFF. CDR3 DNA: TGTGCCAGCTCACCCGGAACCAACACTGAAGCTTTCTTT.

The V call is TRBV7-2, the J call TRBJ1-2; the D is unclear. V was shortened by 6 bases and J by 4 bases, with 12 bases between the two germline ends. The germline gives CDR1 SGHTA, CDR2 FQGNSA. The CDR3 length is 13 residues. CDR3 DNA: TGTGCCAGCAGTCCGGGATCGCGCTATGGCTACACCTTC. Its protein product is CASSPGSRYGYTF.

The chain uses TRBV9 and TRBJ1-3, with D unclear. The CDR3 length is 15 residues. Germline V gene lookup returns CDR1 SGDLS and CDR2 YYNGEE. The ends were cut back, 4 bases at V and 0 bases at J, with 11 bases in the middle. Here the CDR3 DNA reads TGTGCCAGCAGCAGACTTGTAAGCTCTGGAAACACCATATATTTT. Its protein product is CASSRLVSSGNTIYF.

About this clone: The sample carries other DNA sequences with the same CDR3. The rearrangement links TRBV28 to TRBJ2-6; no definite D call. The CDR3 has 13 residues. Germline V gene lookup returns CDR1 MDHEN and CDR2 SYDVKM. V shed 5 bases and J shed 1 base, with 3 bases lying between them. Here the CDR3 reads CASSLSGANVLTF. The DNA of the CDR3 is TGTGCCAGCAGTCTTTCTGGGGCCAACGTCCTGACTTTC.

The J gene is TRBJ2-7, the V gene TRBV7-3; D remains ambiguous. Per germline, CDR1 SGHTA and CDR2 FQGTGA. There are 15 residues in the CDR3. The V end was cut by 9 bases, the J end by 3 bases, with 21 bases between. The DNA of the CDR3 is TGTGCCAGTTACCTTAAAACGGGTACGGGCTACGAGCAGTACTTC. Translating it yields CASYLKTGTGYEQYF.

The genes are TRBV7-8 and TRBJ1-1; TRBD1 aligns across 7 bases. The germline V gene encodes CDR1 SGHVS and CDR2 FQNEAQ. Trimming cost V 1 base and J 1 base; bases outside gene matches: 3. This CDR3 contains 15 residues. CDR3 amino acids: CASSLVEGANTEAFF. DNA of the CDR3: TGTGCCAGCAGCTTAGTGGAGGGGGCGAACACTGAAGCTTTCTTT.

CDR3 in amino acids: CASSYGQVGYTF. The CDR3 bases are TGTGCCAGCAGTTACGGACAGGTCGGCTACACCTTC. The chain uses TRBV6-5 and TRBJ1-2, with TRBD1 identical over 7 bases. After removal of 2 bases from V and 8 bases from J, the junction contained 2 bases not matched to a gene. There are 12 residues in the CDR3. CDR1 is MNHEY and CDR2 is SVGAGI in the germline V gene.

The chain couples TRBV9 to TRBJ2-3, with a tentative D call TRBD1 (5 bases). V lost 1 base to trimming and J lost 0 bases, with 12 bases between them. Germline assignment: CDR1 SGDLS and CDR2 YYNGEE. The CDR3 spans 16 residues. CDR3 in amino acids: CASSVISGQSTDTQYF. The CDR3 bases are TGTGCCAGCAGCGTAATATCAGGGCAGAGCACAGATACGCAGTATTTT.

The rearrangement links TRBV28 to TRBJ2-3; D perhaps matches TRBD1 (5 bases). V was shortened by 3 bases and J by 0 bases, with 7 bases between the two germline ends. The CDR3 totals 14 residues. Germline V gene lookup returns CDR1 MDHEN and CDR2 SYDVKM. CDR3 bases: TGTGCCAGCAGTTTTGGGGCTAGCACAGATACGCAGTATTTT. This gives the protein CASSFGASTDTQYF.

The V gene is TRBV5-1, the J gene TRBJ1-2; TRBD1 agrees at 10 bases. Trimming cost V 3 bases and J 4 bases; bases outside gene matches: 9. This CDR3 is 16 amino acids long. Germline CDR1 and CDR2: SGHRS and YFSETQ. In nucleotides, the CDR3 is TGCGCCAGCAGCTCCCAAGACAGGGGGCGTAGCTATGGCTACACCTTC. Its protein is CASSSQDRGRSYGYTF.